This T cell receptor (beta chain) was captured in a study of blood T cells in healthy people across ages. Combining a sample-barcoded 5' primer with a J-beta primer mix, a second PCR ran for about 7 to 11 cycles. TCRdb reprocessed the 5' RACE reads via MiXCR and lists one record per CDR3 protein. The table lists roughly 560,000 distinct CDR3 sequences, 24% of them singletons, with roughly 10% in the top ten. Between the trimmed V and J ends, which lost 7 bases and 7 bases, there was a span of 8 bases. The CDR3 has 11 residues. Germline V lookup: CDR1 MDHEN, CDR2 SYDVKM. This clonotype was seen a few times. These data were likewise used in another study, on T cells of mothers and their children. In that study: Samples were provided by three healthy Caucasian mothers and their six children.

The J gene is TRBJ2-1, the V gene TRBV28; no reliable D call. The sequence was collected from a boy aged 10-17 years in good health. Sequencing input: blood. The CDR3 reads CASNKGNEQFF. The CDR3 DNA reads as TGTGCCAGCAATAAAGGAAATGAGCAGTTCTTC.